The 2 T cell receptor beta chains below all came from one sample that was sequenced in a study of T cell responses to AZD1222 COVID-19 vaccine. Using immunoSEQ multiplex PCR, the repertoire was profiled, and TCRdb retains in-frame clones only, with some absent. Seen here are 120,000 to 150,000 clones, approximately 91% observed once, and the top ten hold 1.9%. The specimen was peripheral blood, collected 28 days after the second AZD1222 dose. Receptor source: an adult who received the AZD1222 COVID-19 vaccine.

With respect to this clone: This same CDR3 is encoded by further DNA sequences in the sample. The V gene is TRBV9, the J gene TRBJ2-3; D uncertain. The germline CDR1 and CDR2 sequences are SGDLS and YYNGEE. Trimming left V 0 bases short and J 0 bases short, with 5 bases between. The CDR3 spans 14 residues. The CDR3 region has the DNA TGTGCCAGCAGCGTAGACGGCAGCACAGATACGCAGTATTTT. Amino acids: CASSVDGSTDTQYF.

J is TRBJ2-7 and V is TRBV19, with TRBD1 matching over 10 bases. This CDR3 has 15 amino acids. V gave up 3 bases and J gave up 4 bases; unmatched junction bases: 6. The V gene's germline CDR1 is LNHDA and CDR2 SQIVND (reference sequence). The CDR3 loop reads CASSIRGQGCYEQYF. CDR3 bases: TGTGCCAGTAGTATTAGGGGACAGGGGTGTTACGAGCAGTACTTC.